Listed below are T cell receptor beta chains from one sample, sequenced in a study of vaccination and CD4 T cells after COVID-19. Their antigens remain unidentified. TCRdb redid the calling of the PCR reads with MiXCR, one entry per CDR3 protein. The sample has roughly 16,000 distinct CDR3 sequences; about 44% are singletons. The sequencing sample was made of CD4+ T cells from blood, cultured in vitro. The source of these receptors is a human donor who had recovered from COVID-19. The CDR3 runs from the conserved cysteine through the conserved F or W. A D gene is named only where the DNA matches it firmly. The size of a clone is reported for some rows only, either as once, few or many, or as a class for expanded clones.

j_call clone_size v_call d_call cdr3_aa cdr3_nt
TRBJ2-7 - TRBV7-6 - CASSLEGNEQYF TGTGCCAGCAGCTTAGAGGGGAACGAGCAGTACTTC
TRBJ2-3 - TRBV5-1 TRBD2 CASSTGLADSTDTQYF TGCGCCAGCAGCACGGGACTAGCGGATAGCACAGATACGCAGTATTTT
TRBJ2-5 - TRBV5-4 - CASSRQLDQETQYF TGTGCCAGCAGCCGGCAATTGGACCAAGAGACCCAGTACTTC
TRBJ2-3 few TRBV20-1 - CSARAGDTQYF TGCAGTGCTAGAGCGGGAGATACGCAGTATTTT
TRBJ2-7 - TRBV20-1 - CSARWTAMVFEQYF TGCAGTGCTCGGTGGACGGCGATGGTGTTTGAGCAGTACTTC
TRBJ1-5 few TRBV7-8 TRBD1 CASTSTGGTDQPQHF TGTGCCAGCACCTCGACAGGGGGAACCGATCAGCCCCAGCATTTT
TRBJ1-1 few TRBV2 - CASSGQRTEAFF TGTGCCAGCAGCGGACAGAGGACTGAAGCTTTCTTT
TRBJ2-7 - TRBV6-1 - CASSRSGNEQYF TGTGCCAGCAGTCGTTCGGGTAACGAGCAGTACTTC
TRBJ2-4 - TRBV7-2 - CASAQATLRAKNIQYF TGTGCCAGCGCCCAGGCGACTTTGAGGGCCAAAAACATTCAGTACTTC
TRBJ2-5 - TRBV5-1 - CASRVGNGQETQYF TGCGCCAGCAGGGTGGGGAACGGACAAGAGACCCAGTACTTC
TRBJ2-3 - TRBV10-1 TRBD2 CASSEFLGGDTQYF TGCGCCAGCAGTGAGTTTTTGGGAGGGGATACGCAGTATTTT
TRBJ2-6 - TRBV19 - CASGAGVRFSGANVLTF TGTGCCAGTGGAGCCGGGGTTAGATTTTCTGGGGCCAACGTCCTGACTTTC
TRBJ2-4 - TRBV7-2 TRBD2 CASSKGGAKNIQYF TGTGCCAGCAGCAAGGGAGGGGCCAAAAACATTCAGTACTTC
TRBJ2-7 - TRBV5-4 TRBD2 CASSLVSSGRYEQYF TGTGCCAGCAGCTTGGTATCTAGCGGGAGGTACGAGCAGTACTTC
TRBJ1-5 - TRBV15 - CATSRDISSAQHF TGTGCCACCAGCAGAGATATCAGCAGCGCGCAGCATTTT
TRBJ1-4 - TRBV28 TRBD1 CASSSPGQGREKLFF TGTGCCAGCAGTTCACCGGGACAGGGTAGAGAAAAACTGTTTTTT
TRBJ2-7 few TRBV6-9 TRBD1 CASPNLRQGAVSGSYEQYF TGTGCCAGTCCAAACCTCCGACAGGGGGCAGTTTCGGGTAGCTACGAGCAGTACTTC
TRBJ1-5 - TRBV12-3/TRBV12-4 TRBD1 CASNPPGGGALGDQPQHF TGTGCCAGCAACCCGCCGGGAGGGGGCGCGTTGGGGGATCAGCCCCAGCATTTT
TRBJ1-1 once TRBV20-1 TRBD1 CSARAPQGSGTEAFF TGCAGTGCTAGAGCGCCACAGGGGTCGGGCACTGAAGCTTTCTTT
TRBJ1-5 few TRBV10-1 - CASSFPDQPQHF TGCGCCAGCAGCTTTCCTGATCAGCCCCAGCATTTT
TRBJ2-1 - TRBV29-1 - CSVEAESSYNEQFF TGCAGCGTTGAAGCGGAGAGCTCCTACAATGAGCAGTTCTTC
TRBJ2-7 - TRBV6-5 TRBD2 CASSYPIGLAGGPSVSYEQYF TGTGCCAGCAGTTACCCAATCGGTCTAGCGGGAGGGCCCTCGGTCTCCTACGAGCAGTACTTC
TRBJ1-1 few TRBV10-2 - CASSWQRTEAFF TGCGCCAGCAGCTGGCAGCGCACTGAAGCTTTCTTT
TRBJ2-7 - TRBV28 TRBD2 CASSLLLTSGSYEQYF TGTGCCAGCAGTCTCCTACTGACTAGCGGGAGCTACGAGCAGTACTTC
TRBJ2-2 - TRBV19 - CASSIGGNTGELFF TGTGCCAGTAGTATAGGAGGGAACACCGGGGAGCTGTTTTTT
TRBJ2-2 few TRBV6-1 TRBD2 CASRVSGGAGGELFF TGTGCCAGCAGGGTTAGCGGGGGGGCCGGCGGGGAGCTGTTTTTT
TRBJ2-7 - TRBV6-1 - CASSDRWSSYEQYF TGTGCCAGCAGCGACAGGTGGAGCTCCTACGAGCAGTACTTC
TRBJ2-4 - TRBV6-5 TRBD2 CASSFEAGGSKNIQYF TGTGCCAGCAGTTTCGAAGCGGGAGGTAGCAAAAACATTCAGTACTTC
TRBJ2-3 - TRBV28 TRBD2 CASSFYLGLAGAKDTQYF TGTGCCAGCAGTTTTTACTTGGGACTAGCGGGAGCGAAAGATACGCAGTATTTT
TRBJ1-5 medium-sized TRBV6-1 - CASRPTGTSNQPQHF TGTGCCAGCAGGCCTACAGGGACTAGCAATCAGCCCCAGCATTTT
TRBJ1-5 few TRBV11-2 TRBD1 CASSFSGGDQPQHF TGTGCCAGCAGCTTCTCAGGGGGCGATCAGCCCCAGCATTTT
TRBJ2-7 - TRBV18 TRBD2 CASSPSFSGGPYEQYF TGTGCCAGCTCACCGTCTTTCTCGGGAGGCCCCTACGAGCAGTACTTC
TRBJ2-7 - TRBV6-1 TRBD1 CASSVRLRTGPTYEQYF TGTGCCAGCAGTGTCAGACTGCGGACAGGACCTACCTACGAGCAGTACTTC
TRBJ2-3 - TRBV5-1 - CASGRLLSTDTQYF TGCGCCTCGGGACGGCTCCTTAGCACAGATACGCAGTATTTT
TRBJ1-4 - TRBV20-1 TRBD1 CSARVTGGGEKLFF TGCAGTGCTAGGGTGACAGGGGGCGGTGAAAAACTGTTTTTT
TRBJ1-2 few TRBV28 - CASRGQAVYGYTF TGTGCCAGCAGGGGCCAGGCGGTCTATGGCTACACCTTC